The clone carrying this TCR beta chain was counted a few times. Its target is unknown. The treatment was: randomized to nivolumab then ipilimumab (arm A) or the reverse (arm B). Patients had received no earlier DNA-damaging chemotherapy. This sample is drawn from a study of sequential checkpoint blockade in melanoma. At the level of the study: DNA from 95 or so pretreatment tumor samples underwent TCRβ immunosequencing. Overall study results and limits: Response in arm A was associated with pretreatment TIL clonality.

Libraries were prepared by immunoSEQ multiplex PCR; TCRdb keeps only in-frame clonotypes and omits some of them. Among some 19,000 clones, 27% were seen once, and the ten largest hold roughly 6.7%. V was cut by 8 bases and J by 2 bases, with 16 bases left in between. The CDR3 has 14 amino acids. The germline V gene encodes CDR1 MNHGY and CDR2 SAAAGT. The chain links TRBV6-8 to TRBJ2-7; a weak D match, TRBD1 (5 bases). Sequenced material: tumor tissue (inferred from file names), taken from a patient given nivolumab and ipilimumab in sequence. The receptor comes from a human donor with melanoma. The DNA for the CDR3 is TGTGCCAGCGAACGAGGACACGAAACCTACGAGCAGTACTTC. This encodes CASERGHETYEQYF.